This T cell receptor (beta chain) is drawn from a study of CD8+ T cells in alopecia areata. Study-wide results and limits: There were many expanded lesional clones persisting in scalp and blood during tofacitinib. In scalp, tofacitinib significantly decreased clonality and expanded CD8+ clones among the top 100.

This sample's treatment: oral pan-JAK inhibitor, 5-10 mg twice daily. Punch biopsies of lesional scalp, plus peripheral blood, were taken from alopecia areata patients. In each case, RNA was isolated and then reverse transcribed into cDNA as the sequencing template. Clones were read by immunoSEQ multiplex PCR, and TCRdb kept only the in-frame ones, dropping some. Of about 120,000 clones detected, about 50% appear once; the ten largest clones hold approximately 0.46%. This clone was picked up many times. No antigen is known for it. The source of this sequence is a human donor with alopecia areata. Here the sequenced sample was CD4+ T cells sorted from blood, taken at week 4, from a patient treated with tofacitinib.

CDR3 in amino acids: CASSPAQWSGSYNEQFF. The CDR3 DNA reads TGTGCCAGCAGCCCCGCACAGTGGTCCGGGTCCTACAATGAGCAGTTCTTC. The V call is TRBV13, the J call TRBJ2-1, with D unclear. The CDR3 is 17 residues long. V lost 5 bases to trimming and J lost 1 base, with 18 bases between them. Germline lookup yields CDR1 PRHDT and CDR2 FYEKMQ (reference sequence). The full variable domain, with the rest looked up from reference TRBV13 and TRBJ2-1, is AAGVIQSPRHLIKEKRETATLKCYPIPRHDTVYWYQQGPGQDPQFLISFYEKMQSDKGSIPDRFSAQQFSDYHSELNMSSLELGDSALYFCASSPAQWSGSYNEQFFGPGTRLTVL.